A selection of T cell receptor beta chains follows, all from one sample in a study of blood T cell repertoires in COVID-19. TCRdb keeps only in-frame clones here, not all; method: immunoSEQ multiplex PCR. The data contain a few hundred thousand clones, 80% to 90% of them seen just once; the ten biggest clones take up around 10%. Sequenced input: PBMCs or T cells enriched from blood (not recorded which). These receptors all come from a woman between 50 and 59 years old who had recovered from COVID-19. Each CDR3 is given with its conserved first and last residue. A D gene is named only where the DNA matches it firmly. The size field is filled for only some rows; it gives once, few, many or a size class.

abundance,j_gene,v_gene,d_gene,CDR3nt,CDR3aa
-,TRBJ1-1,TRBV29-1,-,TGCAGCGTTCATGGCATATATGATTCATTGGCTTTCTTT,CSVHGIYDSLAFF
-,TRBJ1-2,TRBV7-9,-,TGTGCCAGCAGCTTAGTAACGGGTATCGGATATGGCTACACCTTC,CASSLVTGIGYGYTF
few,TRBJ1-1,TRBV18,-,TGTGCCAGCTCCCCCGCCCCGGGGAACACTGAAGCTTTCTTT,CASSPAPGNTEAFF
-,TRBJ2-7,TRBV6-1,-,TGTGCCAGCAGTGAAGGCGGGGGCCCCTACGAGCAGTACTTC,CASSEGGGPYEQYF
-,TRBJ1-2,TRBV15,-,TGTGCCACCAGCAGAGCGGACAGAACCGGATATGGCTACACCTTC,CATSRADRTGYGYTF
-,TRBJ2-1,TRBV10-3,TRBD2,TGTGCCATCAGTGTTGCGGGGGGCCGATCGGGTAAGGAGCAGTTCTTC,CAISVAGGRSGKEQFF
few,TRBJ1-2,TRBV5-6,TRBD1,TGTGCCAGCAGCAACAGGGGGCGCACCCTGGGTGGCTACACCTTC,CASSNRGRTLGGYTF
-,TRBJ1-1,TRBV5-5,-,TGTGCCAGCAGGCCACAGATGAACACTGAAGCTTTCTTT,CASRPQMNTEAFF
-,TRBJ1-1,TRBV27,-,TGTGCCAGCAGTTTAGGGGTCCAGGGCTCAACTGAAGCTTTCTTT,CASSLGVQGSTEAFF
-,TRBJ1-5,TRBV5-6,TRBD1,TGTGCCAGCAGCGAAGGACAGGGATGGGGCAATCAGCCCCAGCATTTT,CASSEGQGWGNQPQHF
-,TRBJ1-1,TRBV19,TRBD1,TGTGCCAGTAGTGCGAGGACAGGGGTCCTAATGAACACTGAAGCTTTCTTT,CASSARTGVLMNTEAFF
once,TRBJ1-1,TRBV3-1/TRBV3-2,TRBD1,TGTGCCAGCAGCCATTCCTCCGGGACAGGGGCGGCCTTT,CASSHSSGTGAAF
-,TRBJ2-7,TRBV6-2/TRBV6-3,-,TGTGCCAGCAGCCAGTACGCGGGGCTAACCTACGAGCAGTACTTC,CASSQYAGLTYEQYF
few,TRBJ2-2,TRBV3-1/TRBV3-2,-,TGTGCCAGCAGCCAAGATCGGACCGGGGAGCTGTTTTTT,CASSQDRTGELFF
-,TRBJ2-2,TRBV19,TRBD1,TGTGCCAGTCGGACAGGGGGAACCGGGGAGCTGTTTTTT,CASRTGGTGELFF
-,TRBJ2-3,TRBV2,-,TGTGCCAGCAGGAAACAGGGAGTTGGTACAGATACGCAGTATTTT,CASRKQGVGTDTQYF
-,TRBJ2-7,TRBV29-1,-,TGCAGCGTTCACGAGGGCCCCTACGAGCAGTACTTC,CSVHEGPYEQYF
once,TRBJ2-7,TRBV7-2,-,TGTGCCAGCGGGGGGGACAGGACCTACGAGCAGTACTTC,CASGGDRTYEQYF
-,TRBJ2-7,TRBV19,-,TGTGCCAGTAGTATAGGCCCCGGGGTCTACGAGCAGTACTTC,CASSIGPGVYEQYF
-,TRBJ1-2,TRBV10-3,-,TGTGCCATCAGCCTACAGGTCCTCTATGGCTACACCTTC,CAISLQVLYGYTF
-,TRBJ1-2,TRBV7-2,-,TGTGCCAGCAGCAAACCGGACGTACGTTCTAGCGGCTACACCTTC,CASSKPDVRSSGYTF
-,TRBJ2-3,TRBV5-1,TRBD2,TGCGCCAGCAGCAAGCGACTAGCGGTTGGCACAGATACGCAGTATTTT,CASSKRLAVGTDTQYF
-,TRBJ1-2,TRBV9,-,TGTGCCAGCACCCTCGGGGGGAACTATGGCTACACCTTC,CASTLGGNYGYTF
-,TRBJ2-2,TRBV4-3,TRBD2,TGCGCCAGCAGCCAAGATTGGACTAGCGAATTCGTGAAAGCCGGGGAGCTGTTTTTT,CASSQDWTSEFVKAGELFF
-,TRBJ1-2,TRBV5-1,-,TGCGCCAGCAGCTTGGGAACCTTTGGACAGACGTTC,CASSLGTFGQTF
-,TRBJ2-4,TRBV28,-,TGTGCCAGCAGTCCGGCGGCAGTGTCCAAAAACATTCAGTACTTC,CASSPAAVSKNIQYF
-,TRBJ1-3,TRBV18,-,TGTGCCAGCTCACCAAGCACAGAAGGAAACACCATATATTTT,CASSPSTEGNTIYF
-,TRBJ1-5,TRBV6-5,-,TGTGCCAGCAGTTGGAGCGGCGAGCCCCAGCATTTT,CASSWSGEPQHF
-,TRBJ2-7,TRBV2,TRBD2,TGTGCCAGCAGAGGGAGGGTAGGGTCCTACGAGCAGTACTTC,CASRGRVGSYEQYF
-,TRBJ1-2,TRBV2,-,TGTGCCAGCAGTGAAACGGAGGGGCCTGCGGGGATTAACTATGGCTACACCTTC,CASSETEGPAGINYGYTF
-,TRBJ2-2,TRBV5-1,-,TGCGCCAGCAGCGGAGGGACAGCCCGGGGAACCGGGGAGCTGTTTTTT,CASSGGTARGTGELFF
once,TRBJ2-7,TRBV4-3,-,TGCGCCAGCAGCCAAGTGGCACGCTCCTACGAGCAGTACTTC,CASSQVARSYEQYF
-,TRBJ1-2,TRBV9,-,TGTGCCAGCAGCGCCCCGGGAGGGCACCTCTATGGCTACACCTTC,CASSAPGGHLYGYTF
-,TRBJ1-1,TRBV12-3/TRBV12-4,-,TGTGCCAGCAGAGACAGACCGAACACTGAAGCTTTCTTT,CASRDRPNTEAFF
-,TRBJ1-1,TRBV18,-,TGTGCCAGCTCATCCATCCGGGGGGACACTGAAGCTTTCTTT,CASSSIRGDTEAFF
-,TRBJ2-7,TRBV27,TRBD1,TGTGCCACACGGGACAGGGGGTGGGAGCAGTACTTC,CATRDRGWEQYF
-,TRBJ1-5,TRBV6-1,-,TGTGCCAGCAGTGACACAGCTTATAGCAATCAGCCCCAGCATTTT,CASSDTAYSNQPQHF
-,TRBJ2-6,TRBV7-9,-,TGTGCCAGCAGTTATTCTGGGGCCAACGTCCTGACTTTC,CASSYSGANVLTF
-,TRBJ2-7,TRBV19,-,TGTGCCAGTAGTATAGCCGGCGGCGACTCCTACGAGCAGTACTTC,CASSIAGGDSYEQYF
-,TRBJ1-2,TRBV6-2/TRBV6-3,-,TGTGCCAGCAGTTACTCCATGGGCTACACCTTC,CASSYSMGYTF
-,TRBJ2-7,TRBV6-5,-,TGTGCCACCGACAGCTACGAGCAGTACTTC,CATDSYEQYF
-,TRBJ2-7,TRBV19,-,TGTGCCAGTAGTCCCATGACAGGTCCATACGAGCAGTACTTC,CASSPMTGPYEQYF
-,TRBJ2-7,TRBV2,TRBD1,TGTGCCAGCAGTCGACAGGGGGCAACCACCTACGAGCAGTACTTC,CASSRQGATTYEQYF
-,TRBJ2-7,TRBV19,TRBD2,TGTGCCAGTAGTATAGGAGGCGGGGGGATTACCTACGAGCAGTACTTC,CASSIGGGGITYEQYF
-,TRBJ1-1,TRBV28,-,TGTGCCAGCAGTCTAAGGACAGCCCACATGAACACTGAAGCTTTCTTT,CASSLRTAHMNTEAFF
once,TRBJ2-7,TRBV3-1/TRBV3-2,TRBD2,TGTGCCAGCAGCCAATTCGGGGGGAGCTCCTACGAGCAGTACTTC,CASSQFGGSSYEQYF
-,TRBJ1-5,TRBV12-3/TRBV12-4,-,TGTGCCAGCAGTTTCGGCAATCAGCCCCAGCATTTT,CASSFGNQPQHF
-,TRBJ1-6,TRBV18,-,TGTGCCCACCCCAATCGGGGGGCCGGCGTTTCACCCCTCCACTTT,CAHPNRGAGVSPLHF
-,TRBJ1-2,TRBV15,TRBD1,TGTGCCACCAGCAGAGAGAAGGGGACAGGGTGGAATGGCTACACCTTC,CATSREKGTGWNGYTF